The 21 T cell receptor beta chains listed next were all sequenced from one sample in a study of shared clonotypes between healthy human individuals. Profiled with immunoSEQ multiplex PCR; TCRdb holds only in-frame clones, not every one. In the table there are about 1.5 million clones, around 98% of which are singletons. The sample consisted of naive CD4+ T cells sorted from blood. The subset was: CD45RA+ positively selected. Receptors originate from a man aged 25 to 45 in good health.

The CDR3 is CASSPGLAGVGGEQYF. For the CDR3, the DNA is TGTGCCAGCAGCCCGGGACTAGCGGGAGTTGGAGGCGAGCAGTACTTC. The chain joins TRBV5-4 to TRBJ2-7; 14 nucleotides line up with TRBD2. The ends lost 4 bases at V and 6 bases at J; junction bases unmatched: 9. The CDR3 totals 16 residues. From germline, CDR1 is SGHNT and CDR2 YYREEE (reference sequence).

The CDR3 reads CATSGAQGNQPQHF. The CDR3 DNA is TGTGCCACCTCAGGGGCTCAGGGCAATCAGCCCCAGCATTTT. The chain has TRBV2 and TRBJ1-5, with D perhaps matching TRBD1 (6 bases). V was pared by 10 bases and J by 2 bases, with 15 bases between. Per germline, CDR1 SNHLY and CDR2 FYNNEI. This CDR3 contains 14 residues.

This clone was detected once. The V and J genes are TRBV9 and TRBJ2-3; 9 nucleotides line up with TRBD2. Trimming removed 0 bases from V and 7 bases from J; junction bases left unmatched: 6. This CDR3 comprises 15 residues. Germline V gives CDR1 SGDLS, CDR2 YYNGEE. This chain's CDR3 is CASSVVAGGPNTQYF. DNA for the CDR3: TGTGCCAGCAGCGTAGTGGCGGGAGGGCCAAATACGCAGTATTTT.

The J gene is TRBJ2-7, the V gene TRBV2; TRBD2 agrees at 10 bases. The junction had 8 bases not matched to a gene; V was cut back by 6 bases and J by 3 bases. The CDR3 extends over 15 amino acids. Germline loops: CDR1 SNHLY, CDR2 FYNNEI. DNA of the CDR3: TGTGCCAGCAGACGCACACTAGCGGGGAACTACGAGCAGTACTTC. Translation gives CASRRTLAGNYEQYF. The entire variable domain, with the rest obtained from reference TRBV2 and TRBJ2-7, is as follows: EPEVTQTPSHQVTQMGQEVILRCVPISNHLYFYWYRQILGQKVEFLVSFYNNEISEKSEIFDDQFSVERPDGSNFTLKIRSTKLEDSAMYFCASRRTLAGNYEQYFGPGTRLTVT.

This chain uses TRBV7-9 with TRBJ2-7, with D hard to call. The CDR3 is 14 amino acids. CDR1 SEHNR and CDR2 FQNEAQ come from the germline V gene (reference sequence). V was trimmed by 4 bases and J by 5 bases, leaving 15 bases between them. The DNA of the CDR3 is TGTGCCAGCAGCTCCGGGCCCAGTCCGGACGAGCAGTACTTC. Its translation: CASSSGPSPDEQYF.

Concerning this clone itself: Other DNA variants within this sample encode the same CDR3. V usage is TRBV7-6 and J usage is TRBJ2-3, with 12 positions matching TRBD2. Germline V gene data show CDR1 as SGHVS and CDR2 as FNYEAQ. The CDR3 extends over 16 amino acids. Trimming took 5 bases from V and 0 from J; bases not matched to a gene: 3. The CDR3 spells CASSLGTSGSTDTQYF. The CDR3 coding sequence is TGTGCCAGCAGCCTCGGGACTAGCGGGAGCACAGATACGCAGTATTTT.

This chain joins TRBV9 and TRBJ2-7; D is possibly TRBD1 or TRBD2 (5 bases each). Deletions cut 0 bases from V and 2 bases from J, with 18 bases between. The CDR3 loop spans 17 amino acids. Germline V gene sequence: CDR1 SGDLS, CDR2 YYNGEE. The CDR3 bases are TGTGCCAGCAGCGTAGATCCCATCGGGACGGTCACCTACGAGCAGTACTTC. This encodes CASSVDPIGTVTYEQYF. Full variable domain (outside the CDR3, taken from reference TRBV9 and TRBJ2-7): DSGVTQTPKHLITATGQRVTLRCSPRSGDLSVYWYQQSLDQGLQFLIQYYNGEERAKGNILERFSAQQFPDLHSELNLSSLELGDSALYFCASSVDPIGTVTYEQYFGPGTRLTVT.

The chain links TRBV6-4 to TRBJ2-7; the match to TRBD2 covers 7 bases. Losses at the gene ends were 8 bases for V and 2 bases for J; bases not matched to a gene: 12. The CDR3 sequence is 15 residues long. CDR1 is MRHNA and CDR2 is SNTAGT in the germline V gene. The CDR3 DNA reads TGTGCCAGCTTTCATACAACACTAGCGACCTACGAGCAGTACTTC. Encoded protein: CASFHTTLATYEQYF.

The DNA for the CDR3 is TGTGCCAGCAGTTTATCCGGACTGGCGGCATACGAGCAGTACTTC. Translated: CASSLSGLAAYEQYF. The rearrangement uses TRBV28 and TRBJ2-7; a weak D match, TRBD2 (5 bases). V lost 1 base, J lost 4 bases, and 14 bases lay in between. Germline-derived CDR1 and CDR2 are MDHEN and SYDVKM. CDR3 length: 15 residues.

The genes are TRBV4-1 and TRBJ2-2; D is tentatively TRBD1 or TRBD2 (5 bases each). The V and J ends lost 0 bases and 1 base respectively, with 15 bases between them. CDR3 length: 18 amino acids. Germline values: CDR1 MGHRA, CDR2 YSYEKL. CDR3 protein: CASSQEGLADKNTGELFF. In DNA, the CDR3 is TGCGCCAGCAGCCAAGAAGGACTTGCGGACAAGAACACCGGGGAGCTGTTTTTT.

The genes are TRBV28 and TRBJ2-3; D not resolved. Trimming removed 4 bases at V and 1 base at J, with 12 bases between. This CDR3 is built from 15 residues. CDR1 and CDR2 from the germline V gene are MDHEN and SYDVKM. DNA of the CDR3: TGTGCCAGCAGTTCCCAGTTCATGGGCACAGATACGCAGTATTTT. It codes for CASSSQFMGTDTQYF.

The chain combines TRBV28 with TRBJ2-1; D call uncertain. The germline V and J ends were trimmed by 2 bases and 3 bases, with 8 bases remaining between them. CDR3 size: 14 residues. Germline CDR1 reads MDHEN; CDR2 reads SYDVKM. CDR3 coding DNA: TGTGCCAGCAGTTTAGTTACCGGCTACAATGAGCAGTTCTTC. Its protein product is CASSLVTGYNEQFF. Full variable domain (missing parts from reference TRBV28 and TRBJ2-1): DVKVTQSSRYLVKRTGEKVFLECVQDMDHENMFWYRQDPGLGLRLIYFSYDVKMKEKGDIPEGYSVSREKKERFSLILESASTNQTSMYLCASSLVTGYNEQFFGPGTRLTVL.

The chain carries TRBV18 and TRBJ2-7, with 9 bases identical to TRBD1. Germline V gene sequence: CDR1 KGHSH, CDR2 LQKENI. The CDR3 contains 15 residues. The trim removed 3 bases at V and 4 bases at J, leaving 7 bases unmatched. CDR3 in amino acids: CASSPPGTGLYEQYF. The CDR3 region has the DNA TGTGCCAGCTCACCGCCCGGGACAGGGCTTTACGAGCAGTACTTC.

The chain employs TRBV5-4 and TRBJ2-3; TRBD1 agrees at 7 bases. The CDR3 spans 13 residues. V lost 8 bases to trimming and J lost 2 bases; unmatched junction nucleotides: 5. Germline values: CDR1 SGHNT, CDR2 YYREEE (reference sequence). The CDR3 here is CASRDSSTDTQYF. CDR3 coding DNA: TGTGCCAGTCGGGACAGTTCCACAGATACGCAGTATTTT.

This chain joins TRBV30 and TRBJ1-1; D is possibly TRBD1 (5 bases). From germline, CDR1 is GTSNPN and CDR2 SVGIG (reference sequence). CDR3 length equals 18 residues. V lost 1 base, J lost 0 bases, and 21 bases lay in between. CDR3: CAWSDPLRGAYMNTEAFF. The CDR3 nucleotides are TGTGCCTGGAGTGACCCCCTTAGGGGAGCTTACATGAACACTGAAGCTTTCTTT.

V is TRBV9 and J is TRBJ1-2, with D unclear. Germline CDR1 and CDR2: SGDLS and YYNGEE. The V end lost 4 bases, the J end lost 6 bases, and 13 bases lay between the germline ends. The CDR3 consists of 13 residues. This chain's CDR3 is CASSPRRLHGYTF. The CDR3 nucleotides read TGTGCCAGCAGCCCACGTAGGCTTCATGGCTACACCTTC.

CDR3 nucleotide sequence: TGCAGCGTTGTAGCAGGGGGGACCTACGAGCAGTACTTC. Amino acid sequence: CSVVAGGTYEQYF. The chain links TRBV29-1 to TRBJ2-7; D is possibly TRBD1 (7 bases). The CDR3 has 13 amino acids. Trimming cost V 4 bases and J 2 bases, with 12 bases left between them. Germline CDR1 and CDR2: SQVTM and ANQGSEA.

The chain carries TRBV29-1 and TRBJ2-5; tentative D call: TRBD2 (6 bases). The CDR3 has 12 amino acids. Trimming left V 7 bases short and J 1 base short, with 10 bases between. The germline CDR1 and CDR2 sequences are SQVTM and ANQGSEA. CDR3 in DNA: TGCAGCGGCCAGGAGGGCCAAGAGACCCAGTACTTC. Protein sequence: CSGQEGQETQYF.

The J gene is TRBJ2-3, the V gene TRBV28; tentatively, D is TRBD1 (6 bases). In germline, CDR1 is MDHEN, CDR2 SYDVKM. V was shortened by 2 bases and J by 10 bases, with 16 bases between the two germline ends. CDR3 length: 14 amino acids. CDR3 protein: CASSLRDTILAQYF. CDR3 nucleotides: TGTGCCAGCAGTTTACGGGACACCATTTTGGCGCAGTATTTT.

The V call is TRBV2, the J call TRBJ2-2; 9 nucleotides agree with TRBD1. CDR3 length equals 15 residues. Per the germline V gene, CDR1 is SNHLY and CDR2 is FYNNEI. Trimming removed 6 bases from V and 5 bases from J; junction bases left unmatched: 7. Written as DNA, the CDR3 is TGTGCCAGCAGAACCGACAGGGGGTTTACCGGGGAGCTGTTTTTT. Protein: CASRTDRGFTGELFF.

This clone appeared a single time. Here the CDR3 DNA reads TGTGCCAGCAGTTTCAGGGGATTGGTGAACACTGAAGCTTTCTTT. It encodes CASSFRGLVNTEAFF. The J gene is TRBJ1-1, the V gene TRBV28; TRBD1 is a possible D gene (6 bases). This CDR3 has 15 residues. The V end was cut by 3 bases, the J end by 0 bases, with 11 bases between. Germline values: CDR1 MDHEN, CDR2 SYDVKM.